A selection of T cell receptor beta chains follows, all from one sample in a study of vaccination effects on CD4 cells after COVID-19. For these receptors, no antigen is known. Here immunoSEQ multiplex PCR was the method, and the copy in TCRdb shows in-frame clones only, minus some. Of approximately 74,000 clones in the sample, about three quarters are singletons; the top ten hold over 0.95%. This material consisted of CD4+ T cells from PBMCs cultured with HCoV-OC43 spike peptides, taken after COVID-19 vaccination. The receptor set was obtained from a human donor who received a COVID-19 vaccine. The CDR3 runs from the conserved cysteine through the conserved F or W. The D gene is left open where the match is weak. Expanded clones get a size class; other rows say once, few or many, or leave the size out.

>TRBD1|NA|TRBV6-5|TRBJ2-3
TGTGCCAGCAGACGGACAGGGGGCGCGTTAGATACGCAGTATTTT
CASRRTGGALDTQYF
>TRBD1|once|TRBV20-1|TRBJ2-1
TGCAGTGCTAGTCCGGGACAGGGGATGGATGAGCAGTTCTTC
CSASPGQGMDEQFF
>TRBD2|few|TRBV4-1|TRBJ2-3
TGCGCCAGCAGCCCTAGCGGTAACACAGATACGCAGTATTTT
CASSPSGNTDTQYF
>NA|NA|TRBV9|TRBJ1-1
TGTGCCAGCAGCGTAGCCCCCGCCGGGGGGTTAAAGGACACTGAAGCTTTCTTT
CASSVAPAGGLKDTEAFF
>NA|NA|TRBV30|TRBJ1-5
TGTGCCTGGAGTGTAGAGGGGCGCAATCAGCCCCAGCATTTT
CAWSVEGRNQPQHF
>NA|NA|TRBV29-1|TRBJ2-3
TGCAGCGCTGAGTTATCCGGCACAGATACGCAGTATTTT
CSAELSGTDTQYF
>TRBD1|NA|TRBV30|TRBJ1-1
TGTGCCTGGATTCCAGCGAGGTACAGGGGAGGCACTGAAGCTTTCTTT
CAWIPARYRGGTEAFF
>NA|NA|TRBV12-3/TRBV12-4|TRBJ1-1
TGTGCCAGCAGCCTCAGGAGCACTGAAGCTTTCTTT
CASSLRSTEAFF
>NA|NA|TRBV7-2|TRBJ1-5
TGTGCCAGCAGCTTCAGTATAAGTACTAATCAGCCCCAGCATTTT
CASSFSISTNQPQHF
>TRBD1|NA|TRBV10-2|TRBJ2-2
TGCGCCAGCATACAGGGGGCGGTTTCCGGGGAGCTGTTTTTT
CASIQGAVSGELFF
>TRBD1|NA|TRBV4-1|TRBJ1-1
TGCGCCAGCAGCCGACAGGGGAATCGAGCTTTCTTT
CASSRQGNRAFF
>TRBD2|NA|TRBV7-2|TRBJ2-3
TGTGCCAGCAGCTTAGAATTGAGCGGGGGCACGCAGTATTTT
CASSLELSGGTQYF
>NA|NA|TRBV28|TRBJ2-1
TGTGCCAGCAGAAGGAGGACGGGTATGAGCGTAGTTTCGAATGAGCAGTTCTTC
CASRRRTGMSVVSNEQFF
>NA|NA|TRBV18|TRBJ1-1
TGTGCCAGCTCACCACAATCTACGGGGTTGAACACTGAAGCTTTCTTT
CASSPQSTGLNTEAFF
>NA|NA|TRBV28|TRBJ2-3
TGTGCCAGCACCCGTACAGATACGCAGTATTTT
CASTRTDTQYF
>TRBD1|NA|TRBV7-9|TRBJ1-1
TGTGCCAGCAGCGTCCGGACAGGGGTGGGCACTGAAGCTTTCTTT
CASSVRTGVGTEAFF
>TRBD2|NA|TRBV6-4|TRBJ2-1
TGTGCCAGCAGTGACTCGGCTAGCGGGGGGGTCGCGCAGTTCTTC
CASSDSASGGVAQFF
>TRBD1|NA|TRBV6-2/TRBV6-3|TRBJ1-3
TGTGCCAGCAGTTCCAGACAGGGGGTCGGAAACACCATATATTTT
CASSSRQGVGNTIYF
>NA|NA|TRBV7-3|TRBJ2-2
TGTGCCAGCACCTTGGTGGGGGGTTTATACACCGGGGAGCTGTTTTTT
CASTLVGGLYTGELFF
>TRBD1|NA|TRBV19|TRBJ2-5
TGTGCCAGTAGCAGAACAGGGGGCAGAGAGACCCAGTACTTC
CASSRTGGRETQYF
>TRBD2|NA|TRBV11-1|TRBJ2-1
TGTGCCAGCAGCTTAAGGACTAGGGGCGATGAGCAGTTCTTC
CASSLRTRGDEQFF
>NA|NA|TRBV5-4|TRBJ2-3
TGTGCCAGCAGCTTGCAGGGTGGCACAGATACGCAGTATTTT
CASSLQGGTDTQYF
>NA|NA|TRBV19|TRBJ1-3
TGTGCCAGTAGTAAGGGGGGACCCAGCTCTGGAAACACCATATATTTT
CASSKGGPSSGNTIYF
>NA|NA|TRBV6-5|TRBJ2-1
TGTGCCAGCGCCAGGGGTGGTAAAACCTACAATGAGCAGTTCTTC
CASARGGKTYNEQFF
>TRBD2|NA|TRBV10-3|TRBJ2-1
TGTGCCATCTCCCTAGCGGGGAATGAGCAGTTCTTC
CAISLAGNEQFF
>NA|NA|TRBV10-3|TRBJ1-1
TGTGCCATCAGTGACCAGATTAACACTGAAGCTTTCTTT
CAISDQINTEAFF
>NA|NA|TRBV29-1|TRBJ1-1
TGCAGCGTTGATTTGGGGAACACTGAAGCTTTCTTT
CSVDLGNTEAFF
>TRBD1|NA|TRBV5-1|TRBJ2-5
TGCGCCAGCAGCATGAGAGGACAGGGGGCTGAAGAGACCCAGTACTTC
CASSMRGQGAEETQYF
>NA|once|TRBV6-2/TRBV6-3|TRBJ1-1
TGTGCCAGCAGTTACCCGACCCAGCCAGGGGACACTGAAGCTTTCTTT
CASSYPTQPGDTEAFF
>NA|once|TRBV4-1|TRBJ1-6
TGCGCCAGCAGCCTGGGACGGATAAATTCACCCCTCCACTTT
CASSLGRINSPLHF
>NA|NA|TRBV7-2|TRBJ2-3
TGTGCCAGCAGCCTACGTCTCACGACAGATACGCAGTATTTT
CASSLRLTTDTQYF
>NA|NA|TRBV4-3|TRBJ2-1
TGCGCCAGCAGCCAGCATGTGGGACACAGCTCCTACAATGAGCAGTTCTTC
CASSQHVGHSSYNEQFF